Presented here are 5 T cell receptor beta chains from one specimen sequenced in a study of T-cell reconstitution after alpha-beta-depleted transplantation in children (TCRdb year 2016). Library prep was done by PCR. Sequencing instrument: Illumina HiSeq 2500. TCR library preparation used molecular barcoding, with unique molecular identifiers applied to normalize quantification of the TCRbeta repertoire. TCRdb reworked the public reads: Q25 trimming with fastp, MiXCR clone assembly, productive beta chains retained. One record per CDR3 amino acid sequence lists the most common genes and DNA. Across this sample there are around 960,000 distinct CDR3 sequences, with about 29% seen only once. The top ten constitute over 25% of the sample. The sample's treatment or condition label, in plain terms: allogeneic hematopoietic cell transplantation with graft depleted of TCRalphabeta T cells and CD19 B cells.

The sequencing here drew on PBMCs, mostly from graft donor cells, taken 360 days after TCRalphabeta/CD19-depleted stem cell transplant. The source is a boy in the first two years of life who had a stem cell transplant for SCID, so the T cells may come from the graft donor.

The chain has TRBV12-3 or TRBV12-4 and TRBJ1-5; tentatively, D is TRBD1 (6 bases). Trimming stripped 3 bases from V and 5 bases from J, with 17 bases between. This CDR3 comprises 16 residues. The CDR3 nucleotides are TGTGCCAGCAGTTTCGGGGGCGGGTTCGGAGATCAGCCCCAGCATTTT. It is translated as CASSFGGGFGDQPQHF.

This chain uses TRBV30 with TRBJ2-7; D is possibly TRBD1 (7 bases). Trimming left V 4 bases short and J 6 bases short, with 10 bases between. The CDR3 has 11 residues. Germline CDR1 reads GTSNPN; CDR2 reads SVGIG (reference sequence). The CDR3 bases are TGTGCCTGGACCCAGGGGGGCGAGCAGTACTTC. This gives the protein CAWTQGGEQYF.

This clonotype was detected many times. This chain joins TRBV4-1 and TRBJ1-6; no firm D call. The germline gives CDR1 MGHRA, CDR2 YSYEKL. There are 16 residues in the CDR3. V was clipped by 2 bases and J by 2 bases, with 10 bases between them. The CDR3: CASSQRTGTYNSPLHF. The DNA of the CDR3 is TGCGCCAGCAGCCAAAGAACCGGGACCTATAATTCACCCCTCCACTTT.

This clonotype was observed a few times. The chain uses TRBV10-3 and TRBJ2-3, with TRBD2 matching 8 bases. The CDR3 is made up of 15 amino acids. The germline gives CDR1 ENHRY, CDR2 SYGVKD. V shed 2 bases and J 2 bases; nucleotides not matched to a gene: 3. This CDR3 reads CAISETSGDTDTQYF. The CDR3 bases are TGTGCCATCAGTGAGACTAGCGGAGACACAGATACGCAGTATTTT.

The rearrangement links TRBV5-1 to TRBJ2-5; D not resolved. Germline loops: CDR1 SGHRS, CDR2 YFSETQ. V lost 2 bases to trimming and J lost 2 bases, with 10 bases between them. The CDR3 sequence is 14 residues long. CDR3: CASSFRRQQETQYF. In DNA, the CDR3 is TGCGCCAGCAGCTTTCGTCGCCAACAAGAGACCCAGTACTTC.